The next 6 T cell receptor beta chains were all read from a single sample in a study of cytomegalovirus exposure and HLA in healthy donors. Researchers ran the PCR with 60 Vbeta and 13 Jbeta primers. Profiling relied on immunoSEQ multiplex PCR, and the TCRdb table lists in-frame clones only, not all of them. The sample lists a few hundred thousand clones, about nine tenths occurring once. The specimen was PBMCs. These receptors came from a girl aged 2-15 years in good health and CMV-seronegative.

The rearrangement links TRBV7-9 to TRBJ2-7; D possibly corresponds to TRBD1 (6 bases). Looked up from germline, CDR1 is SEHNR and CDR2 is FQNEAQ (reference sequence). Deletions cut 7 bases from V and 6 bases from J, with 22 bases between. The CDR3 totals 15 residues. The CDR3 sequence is CASTLTGTTFSEQYF. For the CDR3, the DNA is TGTGCCAGCACCCTCACAGGGACAACCTTTTCCGAGCAGTACTTC.

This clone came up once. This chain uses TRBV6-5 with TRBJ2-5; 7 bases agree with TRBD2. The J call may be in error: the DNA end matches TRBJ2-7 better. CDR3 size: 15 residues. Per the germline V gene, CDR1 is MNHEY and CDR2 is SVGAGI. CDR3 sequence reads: CASSYVGGGIYEQYF. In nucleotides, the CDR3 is TGTGCCAGCAGTTACGTGGGCGGGGGTATATACGAGCAGTACTTC.

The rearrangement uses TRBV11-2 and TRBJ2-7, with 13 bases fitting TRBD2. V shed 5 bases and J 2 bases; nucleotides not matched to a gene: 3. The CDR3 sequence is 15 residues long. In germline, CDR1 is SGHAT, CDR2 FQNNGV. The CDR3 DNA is TGTGCCAGCAGCCCGGGACTAGCGGGAACCTACGAGCAGTACTTC. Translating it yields CASSPGLAGTYEQYF.

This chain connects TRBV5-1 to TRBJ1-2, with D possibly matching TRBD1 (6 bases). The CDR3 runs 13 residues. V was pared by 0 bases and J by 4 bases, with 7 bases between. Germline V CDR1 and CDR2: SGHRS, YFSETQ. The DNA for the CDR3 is TGCGCCAGCAGCTTGGTGACAGGCTATGGCTACACCTTC. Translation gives CASSLVTGYGYTF.

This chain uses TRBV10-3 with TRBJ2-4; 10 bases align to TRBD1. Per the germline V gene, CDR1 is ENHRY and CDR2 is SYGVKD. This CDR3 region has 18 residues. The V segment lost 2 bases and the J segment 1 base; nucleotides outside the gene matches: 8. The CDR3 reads CAISETSPGQGAKNIQYF. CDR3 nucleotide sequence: TGTGCCATCAGTGAGACCTCTCCGGGACAGGGGGCCAAAAACATTCAGTACTTC.

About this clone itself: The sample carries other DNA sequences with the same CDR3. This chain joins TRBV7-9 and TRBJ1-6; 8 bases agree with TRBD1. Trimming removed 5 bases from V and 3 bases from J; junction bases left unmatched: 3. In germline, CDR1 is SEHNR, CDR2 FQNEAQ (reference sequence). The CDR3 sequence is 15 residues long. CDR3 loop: CASSPDRGYNSPLHF. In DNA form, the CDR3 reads TGTGCCAGCAGCCCAGACAGGGGCTATAATTCACCCCTCCACTTT.